The source of this T cell receptor beta chain is a study of identical twins. Study results and caveats: Zero-insertion findings could be partly confounded by invariant cells (MAIT and iNKT cells). Fewer insertions were carried by abundant cord blood beta clonotypes, but none was seen in memory repertoires.

This clonotype showed up just a few times. The antigen is not known. Template switching introduced a universal primer site, and the cDNA bore unique molecular identifiers. TCRdb reprocessed the 5' RACE reads with MiXCR, giving one entry per CDR3 protein. The repertoire holds about 890,000 distinct CDR3 sequences, 9% to 15% seen once, with about 1.5% in the top ten. The CDR3 extends over 16 amino acids. Germline V gives CDR1 SEHNR, CDR2 FQNEAQ (reference sequence). V dropped 5 bases and J dropped 5; count of bases not matched to a gene: 14. This same sample was also taken into another study, of yellow fever vaccine responses in identical twins.

Sequencing was performed on PBMCs. This TCR was recovered from a woman aged 18-29 years in good health. The chain is built from TRBV7-9 and TRBJ2-7; 8 nucleotides line up with TRBD1. CDR3 protein: CASSHNSGAGGHEQYF. The CDR3 DNA sequence: TGTGCCAGCAGCCACAATTCTGGGGCAGGGGGCCACGAGCAGTACTTC. Using reference TRBV7-9 and TRBJ2-7 for the parts outside the CDR3, the full variable domain is DTGVSQNPRHKITKRGQNVTFRCDPISEHNRLYWYRQTLGQGPEFLTYFQNEAQLEKSRLLSDRFSAERPKGSFSTLEIQRTEQGDSAMYLCASSHNSGAGGHEQYFGPGTRLTVT.